Below, one T cell receptor beta chain is given with its context. The antigen is unknown. Isolated RNA was reverse transcribed into cDNA used as the sequencing template. Generated by immunoSEQ multiplex PCR, the TCRdb table keeps only in-frame clones and is missing some. Altogether 200,000 to 250,000 clones are present, about two fifths being singletons, with the ten largest covering around 0.48%. Treatment reported: oral pan-JAK inhibitor, 5-10 mg twice daily. Lesional scalp punch biopsies and peripheral blood were collected from alopecia areata patients. This entry belongs to a study of CD8+ T cells in alopecia areata. Study overall: The share of scalp area affected provided the severity score for treated patients.

Study findings and constraints: Scalp clonality, along with expanded CD8+ clones among the top 100, was significantly decreased by tofacitinib. Under tofacitinib, numerous expanded lesional clonotypes remained detectable in scalp and blood.

The receptor comes from a human donor with alopecia areata. The sequencing here drew on CD4+ T cells sorted from blood, taken at approximately week 30, from a patient treated with tofacitinib.

CDR3: CASSPTGGLEQYF. CDR3 bases: TGTGCCAGCTCACCAACGGGAGGGCTCGAGCAGTACTTC. The chain is built from TRBV18 and TRBJ2-7; 8 bases fit TRBD2. The CDR3 totals 13 residues. Germline CDR1 and CDR2: KGHSH and LQKENI. J lost 6 bases, V lost 2 bases, and 3 bases had no gene match.